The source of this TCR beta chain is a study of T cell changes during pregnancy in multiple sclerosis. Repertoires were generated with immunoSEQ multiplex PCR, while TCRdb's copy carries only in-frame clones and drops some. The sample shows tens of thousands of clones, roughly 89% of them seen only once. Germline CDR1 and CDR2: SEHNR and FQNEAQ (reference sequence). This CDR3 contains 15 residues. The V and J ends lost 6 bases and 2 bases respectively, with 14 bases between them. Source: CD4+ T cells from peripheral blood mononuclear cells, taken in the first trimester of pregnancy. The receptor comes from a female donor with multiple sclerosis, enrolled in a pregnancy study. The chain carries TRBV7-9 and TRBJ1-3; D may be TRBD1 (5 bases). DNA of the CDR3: TGTGCCAGCAGTGATTACAGGCCGGCTGGAAACACCATATATTTT. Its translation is CASSDYRPAGNTIYF. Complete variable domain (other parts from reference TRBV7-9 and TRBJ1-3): DTGVSQNPRHKITKRGQNVTFRCDPISEHNRLYWYRQTLGQGPEFLTYFQNEAQLEKSRLLSDRFSAERPKGSFSTLEIQRTEQGDSAMYLCASSDYRPAGNTIYFGEGSWLTVV.